This entry describes one TCR beta chain. This record belongs to a study of technical replicates of blood from four donors. Sequenced by immunoSEQ multiplex PCR; TCRdb stores in-frame clones only, minus some. Found here are some 66,000 clones, 95% to 98% of them singletons; the top ten hold around 0.15%. The source material was T cells isolated from PBMCs. This TCR was sampled from a human donor in good health.

CDR3 in amino acids: CASSQESGGGQPQHF. DNA of the CDR3: TGCGCCAGCAGCCAAGAATCTGGGGGAGGTCAGCCCCAGCATTTT. The chain is built from TRBV4-1 and TRBJ1-5, with a tentative D call TRBD1 (5 bases). Trimming removed 0 bases from V and 6 bases from J, with 12 bases in between. CDR1 MGHRA and CDR2 YSYEKL come from the germline V gene. This CDR3 is built from 15 residues.